The clone carrying this TCR beta chain was found a few times. These data are taken from a study of regulatory T cells in long-lasting Graves disease. The time point here: newly diagnosed GD, antithyroid drugs for less than 3 months. PBMC RNA was the source of the TCR library. Arm-PCR with iRepertoire HTBI primers amplified the CDR3 regions for these TCR beta libraries. How the authors handled the data: From all samples, identification returned some 13 TRBJ and 60 to 80 TRBV segments. In TCRdb, the multiplex PCR reads were re-called with MiXCR into one record per CDR3 protein. The V and J calls, along with clone size, are taken from TCRdb and not from the paper's own processing. Here the sample spans 360,000 or so distinct CDR3 sequences, roughly 17% being singletons. Germline CDR1 and CDR2: SQVTM and ANQGSEA. The length of the CDR3 is 11 residues. V was trimmed by 7 bases and J by 8 bases, leaving 11 bases between them.

The same data also contributed to another study, on T cells in Graves' hyperthyroidism and ophthalmopathy. From that study: Appearing also in blood were most of the thyroid clonotypes expanded above 0.001. Prediction of ophthalmopathy progression came a median around 6 months pre-onset.

This chain connects TRBV29-1 to TRBJ1-4; tentative D call: TRBD1 (6 bases). The sample was peripheral blood mononuclear cells (PBMCs), taken at new diagnosis, from a patient treated with antithyroid drugs. This receptor was obtained from a man aged 40-55 years with Graves disease. The CDR3 DNA follows: TGCAGCGGCGGGACATGGGAAAAACTGTTTTTT. It codes for CSGGTWEKLFF.